The rows below give T cell receptor beta chains drawn from one sample of a study of T cell responses to AZD1222 COVID-19 vaccine. This table comes from immunoSEQ multiplex PCR, and its TCRdb copy is limited to in-frame clones, with some not included. The sample holds some 170,000 clones, about 87% seen once. The sample consisted of peripheral blood, taken 28 days after the second dose of the MenACWY control vaccine. The receptors were gathered from an adult who received the MenACWY meningococcal vaccine as a control. The CDR3 runs from the conserved cysteine through the conserved F or W. A D gene is named only where the DNA matches it firmly. Rows may omit the clone size; those that give it use once, few, many or a size class.

j_call v_call clone_size cdr3_length d_call cdr3_nt cdr3_aa
TRBJ1-5 TRBV5-5 NA 14 TRBD1 TGTGCCAGCAGCTTGGGGCAGGGGGATCAGCCCCAGCATTTT CASSLGQGDQPQHF
TRBJ1-4 TRBV30 NA 15 TRBD1 TGTGCCTTAAATTCCGGGACAGCTTTTAATGAAAAACTGTTTTTT CALNSGTAFNEKLFF
TRBJ1-1 TRBV18 NA 14 NA TGTGCCAGCTCACCGGTCGCGGCCGGGGCCCAAGCTTTCTTT CASSPVAAGAQAFF
TRBJ2-7 TRBV14 NA 13 TRBD1 TGTGCCAGCAGCTTATCAGGGGGATACGAGCAGTACTTC CASSLSGGYEQYF
TRBJ2-7 TRBV5-1 NA 14 TRBD1 TGCGCCAGCAGAAATACAGGGGGCTCCTACGAGCAGTACTTC CASRNTGGSYEQYF
TRBJ1-5 TRBV3-1/TRBV3-2 few 16 NA TGTGCCAGCAGCCAAGGAGGGGTAATTAGCAATCAGCCCCAGCATTTT CASSQGGVISNQPQHF
TRBJ2-2 TRBV18 NA 12 NA TGTGCCAGCTCACCGGACTGGGGGGAGCTGTTTTTT CASSPDWGELFF
TRBJ2-1 TRBV19 NA 13 NA TGTGCCAGCACCGGGCGGAAGCCTCATGAGCAGTTCTTC CASTGRKPHEQFF
TRBJ1-1 TRBV6-5 NA 13 NA TGTGCCAGCAGGGGCTTTACTAACACTGAAGCTTTCTTT CASRGFTNTEAFF
TRBJ2-7 TRBV9 NA 13 NA TGTGCCAGCAGCGGGGGGGTGTCCTACGAGCAGTACTTC CASSGGVSYEQYF
TRBJ1-1 TRBV5-4 NA 16 NA TGTGCCAGCAGCTTGGCGTCACTAACTATGAACACTGAAGCTTTCTTT CASSLASLTMNTEAFF